This is a list of T cell receptor beta chains from one sample in a study of cytomegalovirus exposure and HLA in healthy donors. The protocol was immunoSEQ multiplex PCR, while the TCRdb copy is restricted to in-frame clones and leaves out a portion. The table has 200,000 to 250,000 clones, approximately 83% seen once. Sequenced: PBMCs. These TCRs come from a woman aged 45-65 years in good health and CMV-seropositive. Each CDR3 is given with its conserved first and last residue. The D gene is left open where the match is weak. Part of the rows lack a size; the others show once, few, many or a class for expanded clones.

TRBJ1-1 - TRBV7-2 - CASSPSFGFEAFF TGTGCCAGCAGCCCGTCCTTCGGTTTTGAAGCTTTCTTT
TRBJ2-7 - TRBV21-1 - CASSYTGQFLQGPYEQYF TGTGCCAGCAGCTACACGGGACAATTTTTACAGGGACCCTACGAGCAGTACTTC
TRBJ1-5 - TRBV30 few CAWSEGLVNQPQHF TGTGCCTGGAGCGAGGGACTCGTCAATCAGCCCCAGCATTTT
TRBJ2-1 - TRBV7-3 - CASSKVFTSGNEQFF TGTGCCAGCAGTAAAGTTTTCACTTCTGGCAATGAGCAGTTCTTC
TRBJ2-1 - TRBV7-3 - CASSLVERSEQFF TGTGCCAGCAGCTTAGTCGAGAGGAGTGAGCAGTTCTTC
TRBJ2-7 - TRBV16 - CASSRDRSSYEQYF TGTGCCAGCAGCCGAGACAGGAGCTCCTACGAGCAGTACTTC
TRBJ2-7 - TRBV5-1 - CASSLAQGDPAYEQYF TGCGCCAGCAGCTTGGCCCAGGGCGACCCGGCCTACGAGCAGTACTTC
TRBJ2-5 TRBD2 TRBV5-1 - CASGLGGGAQETQYF TGCGCCAGCGGACTTGGCGGGGGGGCCCAAGAGACCCAGTACTTC
TRBJ1-1 - TRBV7-9 - CSSRTGNTEAFF TGTTCCAGCAGGACGGGAAACACTGAAGCTTTCTTT
TRBJ2-5 TRBD2 TRBV7-2 once CASSFSLAGVETQYF TGTGCCAGCAGCTTTAGTCTAGCGGGGGTGGAGACCCAGTACTTC
TRBJ1-2 TRBD1 TRBV25-1 - CASSERTGTGYTF TGTGCCAGCAGTGAAAGGACAGGGACTGGCTACACCTTC
TRBJ1-1 - TRBV29-1 - CSSGRGATEAFF TGCAGTTCCGGGCGGGGTGCCACTGAAGCTTTCTTT
TRBJ2-1 TRBD2 TRBV5-1 - CASSFRVLTGGPQEQFF TGCGCCAGCAGCTTCAGGGTCTTGACGGGGGGGCCTCAGGAGCAGTTCTTC
TRBJ1-3 - TRBV4-2 - CASSYTGESGNTIYF TGTGCCAGCAGCTACACAGGAGAATCTGGAAACACCATATATTTT
TRBJ1-2 - TRBV30 once CAWSGPGIGGLGYGYTF TGTGCCTGGAGTGGCCCCGGTATAGGGGGATTAGGCTATGGCTACACCTTC
TRBJ1-1 - TRBV5-1 few CASSFHATGVNTEAFF TGCGCCAGCAGCTTCCATGCGACAGGAGTCAACACTGAAGCTTTCTTT